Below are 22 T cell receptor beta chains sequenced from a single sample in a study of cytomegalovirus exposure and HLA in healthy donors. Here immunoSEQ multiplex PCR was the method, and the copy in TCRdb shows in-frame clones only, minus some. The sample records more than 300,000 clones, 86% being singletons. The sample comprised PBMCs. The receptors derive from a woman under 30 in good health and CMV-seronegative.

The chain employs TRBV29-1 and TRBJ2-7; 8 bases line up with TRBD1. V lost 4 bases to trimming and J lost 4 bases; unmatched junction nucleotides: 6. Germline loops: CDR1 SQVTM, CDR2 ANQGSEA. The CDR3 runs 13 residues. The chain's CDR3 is CSVGDRPLYEQYF. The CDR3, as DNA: TGCAGCGTTGGGGACAGGCCCCTATACGAGCAGTACTTC.

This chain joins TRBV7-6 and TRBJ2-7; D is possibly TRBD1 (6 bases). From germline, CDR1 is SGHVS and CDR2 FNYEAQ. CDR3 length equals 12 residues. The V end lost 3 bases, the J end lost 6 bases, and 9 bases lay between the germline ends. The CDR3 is CASSFEQGEQYF. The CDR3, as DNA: TGTGCCAGCAGCTTTGAACAGGGCGAGCAGTACTTC.

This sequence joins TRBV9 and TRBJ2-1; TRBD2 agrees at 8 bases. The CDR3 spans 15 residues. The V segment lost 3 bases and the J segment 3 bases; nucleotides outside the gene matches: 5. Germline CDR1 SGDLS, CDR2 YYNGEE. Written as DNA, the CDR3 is TGTGCCAGCAGCGCACTAGCGGAGAACTACAATGAGCAGTTCTTC. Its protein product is CASSALAENYNEQFF.

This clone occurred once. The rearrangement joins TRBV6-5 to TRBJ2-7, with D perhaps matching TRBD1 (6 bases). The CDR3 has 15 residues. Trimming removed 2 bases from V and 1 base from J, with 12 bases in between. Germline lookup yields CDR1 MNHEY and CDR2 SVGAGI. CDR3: CASSYGTRPSYEQYF. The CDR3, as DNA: TGTGCCAGCAGTTACGGGACAAGACCTTCCTACGAGCAGTACTTC.

CDR3 nucleotides: TGTGCCAGCAGCTTCTTAAGCGGGACCACCGGGGAGCTGTTTTTT. It translates to CASSFLSGTTGELFF. The chain joins TRBV7-2 to TRBJ2-2; 7 bases map to TRBD2. The ends lost 3 bases at V and 4 bases at J; junction bases unmatched: 5. The germline V gene encodes CDR1 SGHTA and CDR2 FQGNSA. CDR3 length equals 15 residues.

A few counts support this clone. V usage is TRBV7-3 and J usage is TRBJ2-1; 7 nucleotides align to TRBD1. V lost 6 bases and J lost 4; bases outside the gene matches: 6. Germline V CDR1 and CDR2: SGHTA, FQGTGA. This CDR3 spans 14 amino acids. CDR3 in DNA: TGTGCCAGCAGTGTGACAGGGATTTACAATGAGCAGTTCTTC. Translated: CASSVTGIYNEQFF. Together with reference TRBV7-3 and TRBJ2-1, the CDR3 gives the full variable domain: GAGVSQTPSNKVTEKGKYVELRCDPISGHTALYWYRQSLGQGPEFLIYFQGTGAADDSGLPNDRFFAVRPEGSVSTLKIQRTERGDSAVYLCASSVTGIYNEQFFGPGTRLTVL.

The CDR3 nucleotides are TGCGCCAGCAGCGACCAAGGGGGTGAAAAACTGTTTTTT. It is translated as CASSDQGGEKLFF. This chain uses TRBV4-3 with TRBJ1-4, with a possible D match to TRBD1 (6 bases). Germline CDR1 LGHNA, CDR2 YSLEER. V was clipped by 5 bases and J by 7 bases, with 11 bases between them. The CDR3 has 13 residues.

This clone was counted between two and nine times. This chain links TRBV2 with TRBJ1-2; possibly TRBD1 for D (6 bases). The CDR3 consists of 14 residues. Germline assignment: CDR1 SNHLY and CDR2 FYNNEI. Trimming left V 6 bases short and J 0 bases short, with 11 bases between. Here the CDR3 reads CASRGTSANYGYTF. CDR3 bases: TGTGCCAGCAGGGGGACATCGGCTAACTATGGCTACACCTTC.

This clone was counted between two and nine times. The CDR3 is CASSPAGFGANEKLFF. CDR3 nucleotides: TGTGCCAGCAGCCCCGCCGGGTTCGGTGCTAATGAAAAACTGTTTTTT. This chain connects TRBV7-6 to TRBJ1-4, with D unresolved. The CDR3 contains 16 residues. CDR1 and CDR2 (germline): SGHVS, FNYEAQ. Deletions cut 5 bases from V and 3 bases from J, with 16 bases between.

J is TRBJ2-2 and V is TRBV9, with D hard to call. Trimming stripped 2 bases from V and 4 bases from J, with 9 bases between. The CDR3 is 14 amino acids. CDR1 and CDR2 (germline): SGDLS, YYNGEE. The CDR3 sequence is CASSVGQTTGELFF. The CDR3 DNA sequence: TGTGCCAGCAGCGTGGGCCAGACCACCGGGGAGCTGTTTTTT.

The CDR3 sequence is CASSEDRGISNEQFF. The DNA of the CDR3 is TGTGCCAGCAGTGAGGACAGGGGGATTAGTAATGAGCAGTTCTTC. The rearrangement links TRBV6-1 to TRBJ2-1, with 10 bases that match TRBD1. The CDR3 loop spans 15 amino acids. CDR1 and CDR2 (germline): MNHNS, SASEGT. V lost 3 bases, J lost 7 bases, and 6 bases stayed unmatched.

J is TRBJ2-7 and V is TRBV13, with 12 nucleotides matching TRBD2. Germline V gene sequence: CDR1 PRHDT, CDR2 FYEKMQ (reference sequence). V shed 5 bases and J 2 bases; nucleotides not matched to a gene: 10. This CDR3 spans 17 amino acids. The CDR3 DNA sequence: TGTGCCAGCAGCACCCGACTAGCGGGAGCACCACCCTACGAGCAGTACTTC. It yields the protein CASSTRLAGAPPYEQYF.

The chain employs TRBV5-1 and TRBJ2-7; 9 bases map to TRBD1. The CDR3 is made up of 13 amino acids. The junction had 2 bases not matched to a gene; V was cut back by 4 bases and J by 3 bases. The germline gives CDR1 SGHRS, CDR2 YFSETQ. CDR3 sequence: CASSMDRGYEQYF. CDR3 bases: TGCGCCAGCAGCATGGACAGGGGCTACGAGCAGTACTTC.

The CDR3: CASSSTGGTYEQYF. The CDR3 DNA follows: TGTGCCAGCAGTTCTACAGGGGGCACCTACGAGCAGTACTTC. The chain links TRBV28 to TRBJ2-7; 9 nucleotides agree with TRBD1. V lost 4 bases, J lost 2 bases, and 3 bases stayed unmatched. CDR3 length: 14 amino acids. Per germline, CDR1 MDHEN and CDR2 SYDVKM.

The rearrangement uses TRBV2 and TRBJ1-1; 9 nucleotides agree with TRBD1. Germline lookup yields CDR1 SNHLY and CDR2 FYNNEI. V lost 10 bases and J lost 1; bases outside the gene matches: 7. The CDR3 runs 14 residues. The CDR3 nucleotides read TGTGCCACCAAGACAGGGGGTGGGAACACTGAAGCTTTCTTT. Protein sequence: CATKTGGGNTEAFF.

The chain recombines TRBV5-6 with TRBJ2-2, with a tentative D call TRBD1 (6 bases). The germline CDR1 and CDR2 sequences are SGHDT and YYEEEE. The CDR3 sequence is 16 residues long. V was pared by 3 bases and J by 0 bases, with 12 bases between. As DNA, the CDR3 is TGTGCCAGCAGCTCGGCCGGGACAACGAACACCGGGGAGCTGTTTTTT. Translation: CASSSAGTTNTGELFF. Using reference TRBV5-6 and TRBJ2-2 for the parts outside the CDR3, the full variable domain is DAGVTQSPTHLIKTRGQQVTLRCSPKSGHDTVSWYQQALGQGPQFIFQYYEEEERQRGNFPDRFSGHQFPNYSSELNVNALLLGDSALYLCASSSAGTTNTGELFFGEGSRLTVL.

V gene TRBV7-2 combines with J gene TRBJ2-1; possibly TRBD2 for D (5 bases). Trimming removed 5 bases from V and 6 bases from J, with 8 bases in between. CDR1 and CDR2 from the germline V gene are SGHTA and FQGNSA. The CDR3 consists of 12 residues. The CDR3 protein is CASSPGVNEQFF. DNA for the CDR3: TGTGCCAGCAGCCCCGGGGTCAATGAGCAGTTCTTC.

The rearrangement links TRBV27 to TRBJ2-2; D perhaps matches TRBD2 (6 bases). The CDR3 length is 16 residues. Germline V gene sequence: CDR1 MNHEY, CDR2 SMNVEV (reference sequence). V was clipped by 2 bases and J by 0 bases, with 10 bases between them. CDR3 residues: CASSLMSSANTGELFF. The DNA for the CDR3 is TGTGCCAGCAGTTTAATGTCTAGCGCGAACACCGGGGAGCTGTTTTTT.

CDR3 sequence reads: CASSQDRGTEYNEQFF. In DNA form, the CDR3 reads TGCGCCAGCAGCCAAGATCGTGGGACTGAGTACAATGAGCAGTTCTTC. The chain combines TRBV4-3 with TRBJ2-1; D perhaps matches TRBD2 (6 bases). The CDR3 covers 16 residues. The V and J ends lost 0 bases and 4 bases respectively, with 13 bases between them. Germline V gives CDR1 LGHNA, CDR2 YSLEER.

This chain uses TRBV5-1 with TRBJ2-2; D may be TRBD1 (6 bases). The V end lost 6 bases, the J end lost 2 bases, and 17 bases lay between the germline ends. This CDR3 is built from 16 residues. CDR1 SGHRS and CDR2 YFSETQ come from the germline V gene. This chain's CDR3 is CASTPPRDTNTGELFF. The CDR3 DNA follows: TGCGCCAGCACCCCACCTAGGGACACTAACACCGGGGAGCTGTTTTTT.

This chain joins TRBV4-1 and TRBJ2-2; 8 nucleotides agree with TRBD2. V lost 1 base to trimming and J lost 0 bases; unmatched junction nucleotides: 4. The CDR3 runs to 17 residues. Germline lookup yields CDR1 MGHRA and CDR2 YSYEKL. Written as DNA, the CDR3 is TGCGCCAGCAGCCAAGGCGACGGGAGGGCGAACACCGGGGAGCTGTTTTTT. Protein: CASSQGDGRANTGELFF.

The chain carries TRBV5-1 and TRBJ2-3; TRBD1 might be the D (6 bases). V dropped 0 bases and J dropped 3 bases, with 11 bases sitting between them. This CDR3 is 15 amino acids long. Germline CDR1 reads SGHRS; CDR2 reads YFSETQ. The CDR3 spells CASSLDGQITDTQYF. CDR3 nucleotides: TGCGCCAGCAGCTTGGACGGACAGATAACAGATACGCAGTATTTT.